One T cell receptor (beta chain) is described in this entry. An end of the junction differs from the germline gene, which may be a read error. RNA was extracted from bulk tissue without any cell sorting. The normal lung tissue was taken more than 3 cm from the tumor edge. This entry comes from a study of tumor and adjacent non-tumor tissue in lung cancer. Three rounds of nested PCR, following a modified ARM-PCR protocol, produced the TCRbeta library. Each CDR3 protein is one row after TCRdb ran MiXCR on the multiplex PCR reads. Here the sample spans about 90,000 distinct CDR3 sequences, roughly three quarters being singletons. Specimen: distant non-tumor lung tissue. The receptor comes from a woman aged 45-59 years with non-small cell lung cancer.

CDR3 region: CSASSVGGTDRQYF. CDR3 sequence (DNA): TGCAGTGCTAGTTCTGTGGGAGGGACAGATAGGCAGTATTTT. This chain links TRBV20-1 with TRBJ2-3; tentatively, D is TRBD1 or TRBD2 (7 bases each). CDR3 length: 14 residues. Germline V lookup: CDR1 DFQATT, CDR2 SNEGSKA (reference sequence).